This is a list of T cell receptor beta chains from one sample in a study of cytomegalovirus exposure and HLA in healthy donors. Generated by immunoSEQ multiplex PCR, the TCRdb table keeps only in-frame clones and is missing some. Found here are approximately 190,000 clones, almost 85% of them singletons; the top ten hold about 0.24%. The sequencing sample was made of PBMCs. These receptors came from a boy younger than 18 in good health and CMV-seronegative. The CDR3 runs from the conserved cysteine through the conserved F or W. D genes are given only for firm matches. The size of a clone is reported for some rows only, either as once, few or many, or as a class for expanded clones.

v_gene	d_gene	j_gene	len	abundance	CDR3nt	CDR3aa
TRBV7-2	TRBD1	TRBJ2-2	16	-	TGTGCCAGCAGCTCTTCCGGGACAGGGAACACCGGGGAGCTGTTTTTT	CASSSSGTGNTGELFF
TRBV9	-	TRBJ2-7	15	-	TGTGCCAGCAGCGTAGCGTTACAGGGTCCCCACGAGCAGTACTTC	CASSVALQGPHEQYF
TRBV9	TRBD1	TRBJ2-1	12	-	TGTGCCAGCAGCTGGGCACAGGGGGAGCAGTTCTTC	CASSWAQGEQFF
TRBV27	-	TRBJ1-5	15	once	TGTGCCAGCAGTTCAGTGGCTGGTAGCAATCAGCCCCAGCATTTT	CASSSVAGSNQPQHF
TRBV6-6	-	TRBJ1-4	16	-	TGTGCCGGCAGTTACGGGGCGCTTGCAACTAATGAAAAACTGTTTTTT	CAGSYGALATNEKLFF
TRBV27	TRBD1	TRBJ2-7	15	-	TGTGCCAGCAGTAAATACCGGGACAGGATATACGAGCAGTACTTC	CASSKYRDRIYEQYF
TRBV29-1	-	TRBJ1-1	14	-	TGCAGCGTTGAAGAAGGGGGTAGATGGACTGAAGCTTTCTTT	CSVEEGGRWTEAFF
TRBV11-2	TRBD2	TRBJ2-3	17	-	TGTGCCAGCAGCTTTACGACTAGCGGGTTTAGCACAGATACGCAGTATTTT	CASSFTTSGFSTDTQYF
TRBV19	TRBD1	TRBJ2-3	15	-	TGTGCCAGTAGTATAACGGACAGGCCCACAGATACGCAGTATTTT	CASSITDRPTDTQYF
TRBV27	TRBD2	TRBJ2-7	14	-	TGTGCCAGCAGACGACCCGGGACTAGCAACGAGCAGTACTTC	CASRRPGTSNEQYF
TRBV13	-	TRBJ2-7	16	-	TGTGCCAGCAGTGCTTACCAGTCAGTGGCATTCTACGAGCAGTACTTC	CASSAYQSVAFYEQYF
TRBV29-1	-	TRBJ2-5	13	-	TGCAGCGTTGAAATGGCGGGGCCAGAGACCCAGTACTTC	CSVEMAGPETQYF